Following are 5 T cell receptor beta chains from one sample sequenced in a study of preoperative IRX-2 immunotherapy in early breast cancer. Produced via immunoSEQ multiplex PCR; TCRdb's table is partial and in-frame only. The sample comprises tens of thousands of clones, nearly 95% of which are singletons, and 5% to 7.5% rests with the top ten. Described treatment: preoperative locoregional IRX-2 cytokine immunotherapy. The sample was collected from a patient treated with IRX-2 immunotherapy. These receptors were taken from a human donor with breast cancer.

This clone occurred a few times. The rearrangement uses TRBV4-3 and TRBJ2-1, with TRBD2 matching over 9 bases. Germline V lookup: CDR1 LGHNA, CDR2 YSLEER. The length of the CDR3 is 20 residues. V lost 0 bases and J lost 3; bases outside the gene matches: 15. CDR3 residues: CASSQDLGREGLFDYNEQFF. DNA for the CDR3: TGCGCCAGCAGCCAAGATCTCGGGCGGGAGGGCCTATTCGACTACAATGAGCAGTTCTTC.

The J gene is TRBJ2-5, the V gene TRBV5-1; 9 nucleotides align to TRBD1. CDR1 is SGHRS and CDR2 is YFSETQ in the germline V gene. The CDR3 runs 14 residues. Trimming cost V 0 bases and J 3 bases; bases outside gene matches: 0. The CDR3: CASSLGQGEETQYF. The CDR3 DNA reads as TGCGCCAGCAGCTTGGGACAGGGGGAAGAGACCCAGTACTTC.

This rearrangement joins TRBV19 to TRBJ2-5, with TRBD2 matching over 9 bases. V trimming: 6 bases; J trimming: 6 bases; junction bases outside the gene matches: 8. The CDR3 runs 14 residues. Germline CDR1 and CDR2: LNHDA and SQIVND (reference sequence). CDR3: CASSLGSGRQTQYF. For the CDR3, the DNA is TGTGCCAGTAGCCTCGGTAGCGGGAGACAGACCCAGTACTTC.

The sample holds one count of this clone. The V gene is TRBV7-3, the J gene TRBJ2-4, with unresolved D. The CDR3 is made up of 13 amino acids. Germline CDR1 reads SGHTA; CDR2 reads FQGTGA. V dropped 4 bases and J dropped 0 bases, with 4 bases sitting between them. The CDR3 DNA reads TGTGCCAGCAGCTCAGGAGCCAAAAACATTCAGTACTTC. Its translation is CASSSGAKNIQYF.

The gene calls are TRBV28 and TRBJ2-1, with D perhaps given as TRBD1 or TRBD2 (5 bases each). Germline V lookup: CDR1 MDHEN, CDR2 SYDVKM. The CDR3 covers 15 residues. Deletions cut 2 bases from V and 6 bases from J, with 14 bases between. This CDR3 reads CASSLIPGSGNEQFF. Written as DNA, the CDR3 is TGTGCCAGCAGTTTAATCCCAGGGAGTGGCAATGAGCAGTTCTTC.